The clone carrying this T cell receptor (beta chain) has ten or more counts. This record belongs to a study of molecular identifiers for immune sequencing clone quantification. Making the bulk TCR libraries relied on previously described methods and listed TCR primers. TCRdb redid the calling of the PCR reads with MiXCR, one entry per CDR3 protein. The data show around 470,000 distinct CDR3 sequences, 20% to 25% seen once. Each library that profiled naive CD8 cells came from roughly 18,000 to 920,000 sorted cells with 10%, 30% or 50% RNA. The sorting of naive CD8 T cells used the CD8+CD4-CCR7+CD45RA+ phenotype. The germline V and J ends were trimmed by 3 bases and 0 bases, with 9 bases remaining between them. The CDR3 runs 13 residues. Germline CDR1 is DFQATT and CDR2 is SNEGSKA (reference sequence).

The receptor was derived from a human donor in good health. Some libraries in this study had Jurkat cell RNA spiked in. Input material: naive CD8+ T cells from blood, with Jurkat cell RNA spiked in. The subset: FACS-sorted CD8+CD4-CCR7+CD45RA+ naive T cells. This chain uses TRBV20-1 with TRBJ2-7, with D possibly matching TRBD1 (6 bases). DNA of the CDR3: TGCAGTGCTAGTTGGGACAACTCCTACGAGCAGTACTTC. This codes for CSASWDNSYEQYF.